Shown below are 26 T cell receptor beta chains from a single sample sequenced in a study of T-cell memory formation after mild COVID-19. MiXCR, run by TCRdb on the 5' RACE reads, gives a single entry per CDR3 protein. The table has around 29,000 distinct CDR3 sequences, around 12% seen once. Material for sequencing was PBMCs or a T cell subset sorted from them (not recorded which). The receptors stem from an adult woman who had mild COVID-19 (a few samples of this study predate the infection). Cell type and time point are not known.

This clonotype occurred many times. The chain joins TRBV19 to TRBJ1-1, with 7 bases aligning to TRBD1. This CDR3 has 14 amino acids. Germline CDR1 LNHDA, CDR2 SQIVND (reference sequence). V lost 7 bases and J lost 5; bases outside the gene matches: 10. The CDR3 DNA is TGTGCCAGTATCTCTCCAGGGGGAAGGACTGAAGCTTTCTTT. It encodes CASISPGGRTEAFF.

This clonotype was counted ten times or more. The V and J genes are TRBV7-2 and TRBJ2-2; TRBD1 matches 8 bases. V dropped 3 bases and J dropped 3; count of bases not matched to a gene: 6. CDR3 length: 16 residues. Germline-derived CDR1 and CDR2 are SGHTA and FQGNSA. CDR3 region: CASSLGSRGHTGELFF. The CDR3 coding sequence is TGTGCCAGCAGCTTGGGGAGCAGGGGGCACACCGGGGAGCTGTTTTTT.

This clonotype was seen ten or more times. The J gene is TRBJ2-1, the V gene TRBV9, with a weak D call TRBD2 (5 bases). Trimming stripped 7 bases from V and 3 bases from J, with 8 bases between. In germline, CDR1 is SGDLS, CDR2 YYNGEE. This CDR3 spans 12 amino acids. The CDR3 reads CASGRGYNEQFF. In DNA form, the CDR3 reads TGTGCCAGCGGGAGAGGCTACAATGAGCAGTTCTTC.

This clonotype was observed many times. The CDR3 sequence: CASSVTDLQQYF. The DNA of the CDR3 is TGTGCCAGCAGTGTCACCGACCTTCAGCAGTACTTC. The V and J genes are TRBV28 and TRBJ2-7, with D uncertain. This CDR3 has 12 amino acids. The V end lost 5 bases, the J end lost 8 bases, and 13 bases lay between the germline ends. Germline V gene data show CDR1 as MDHEN and CDR2 as SYDVKM.

This clonotype was seen at least ten times. The V call is TRBV6-5, the J call TRBJ2-1; D not certain. This CDR3 comprises 10 residues. V was clipped by 5 bases and J by 12 bases, with 8 bases between them. Germline V gene sequence: CDR1 MNHEY, CDR2 SVGAGI. The CDR3 DNA reads as TGTGCCAGCAGTGCCTGGGGGCAGTTCTTC. Amino acid sequence: CASSAWGQFF.

V usage is TRBV9 and J usage is TRBJ1-6; no clear D gene. The ends were cut back, 0 bases at V and 5 bases at J, with 9 bases in the middle. Germline CDR1 and CDR2: SGDLS and YYNGEE. CDR3 length equals 15 residues. The CDR3 here is CASSVGVRDNSPLHF. The CDR3 DNA reads as TGTGCCAGCAGCGTAGGCGTGAGGGATAATTCACCCCTCCACTTT. Complete variable domain (other parts from reference TRBV9 and TRBJ1-6): DSGVTQTPKHLITATGQRVTLRCSPRSGDLSVYWYQQSLDQGLQFLIQYYNGEERAKGNILERFSAQQFPDLHSELNLSSLELGDSALYFCASSVGVRDNSPLHFGNGTRLTVT.

There are many counts of this clonotype. This chain connects TRBV3-1 to TRBJ2-7, with 7 positions matching TRBD1. Germline CDR1 reads LGHDT; CDR2 reads YNNKEL (reference sequence). CDR3 length: 14 residues. J was trimmed by 1 base and V by 6 bases; bases with no gene match: 6. As DNA, the CDR3 is TGTGCCAGCAGTGATGGGACAGCATCCTACGAGCAGTACTTC. This gives the protein CASSDGTASYEQYF.

This clonotype was detected ten times or more. CDR3 nucleotides: TGTGCCACCAGTGGAGGGACACAAAATCAGCCCCAGCATTTT. It specifies CATSGGTQNQPQHF. The rearrangement links TRBV24-1 to TRBJ1-5, with a possible D match to TRBD1 (6 bases). Trimming took off 5 bases at V and 4 bases at J, with 11 bases between the two ends. This CDR3 region has 14 residues. Germline-derived CDR1 and CDR2 are KGHDR and SFDVKD.

This clonotype appeared many times. The V gene is TRBV20-1, the J gene TRBJ2-6; D is uncertain. V dropped 5 bases and J dropped 0 bases, with 8 bases sitting between them. CDR3 length equals 14 residues. Germline CDR1 DFQATT, CDR2 SNEGSKA (reference sequence). CDR3 sequence reads: CSASMPSGANVLTF. The CDR3 DNA is TGCAGTGCTTCAATGCCCTCTGGGGCCAACGTCCTGACTTTC.

A note on this clonotype: This clone may be a read error of a much larger clone one base away. The rearrangement links TRBV6-2 or TRBV6-3 to TRBJ2-3; TRBD2 aligns across 7 bases. The CDR3 is 18 amino acids. The germline V gene has CDR1 MNHEY and CDR2 SVGEGT. The ends lost 2 bases at V and 0 bases at J; junction bases unmatched: 11. CDR3 in amino acids: CASSYGELAVGSTDTQYF. CDR3 coding DNA: TGTGCCAGCAGTTACGGCGAGCTAGCGGTAGGGAGCACAGATACGCAGTATTTT.

This clonotype was seen at least ten times. The J gene is TRBJ2-1, the V gene TRBV4-1; 10 nucleotides align to TRBD2. V shed 0 bases, J shed 12 bases, and the junction held 2 bases outside the gene matches. The CDR3 covers 13 residues. The V gene's germline CDR1 is MGHRA and CDR2 YSYEKL. The CDR3 DNA sequence: TGCGCCAGCAGCCAAGAACCTAGCGGGGGGCAGTTCTTC. The encoded protein is CASSQEPSGGQFF.

Ten or more counts support this clonotype. V usage is TRBV6-5 and J usage is TRBJ1-2; tentatively, D is TRBD1 (6 bases). Germline V gene data show CDR1 as MNHEY and CDR2 as SVGAGI. Trimming left V 6 bases short and J 7 bases short, with 15 bases between. CDR3 length: 13 residues. CDR3 region: CASSPGDNGGYTF. CDR3 in DNA: TGTGCCAGCAGCCCAGGGGATAACGGTGGCTACACCTTC.

This clonotype was counted many times. V gene TRBV10-3 combines with J gene TRBJ2-1; D not certain. The CDR3 extends over 14 amino acids. V shed 3 bases and J shed 11 bases, with 17 bases lying between them. The germline V gene has CDR1 ENHRY and CDR2 SYGVKD. The CDR3 DNA reads as TGTGCCATCAGTGACCTTCAGAACGTCGCTAAGCAGTTCTTC. Its protein is CAISDLQNVAKQFF.

In this sample, this clonotype is medium-sized. This rearrangement joins TRBV20-1 to TRBJ1-1, with D unresolved. This CDR3 is 13 amino acids long. V lost 1 base, J lost 0 bases, and 6 bases lay in between. CDR1 and CDR2 (germline): DFQATT, SNEGSKA (reference sequence). The CDR3 DNA sequence: TGCAGTGCTAGAGCTGGACTGAACACTGAAGCTTTCTTT. The encoded protein is CSARAGLNTEAFF.

This clonotype was counted ten times or more. The rearrangement uses TRBV5-1 and TRBJ2-6, with 7 positions matching TRBD1. The CDR3 is 16 amino acids. CDR1 SGHRS and CDR2 YFSETQ come from the germline V gene. V dropped 4 bases and J dropped 0; count of bases not matched to a gene: 4. CDR3 nucleotides: TGCGCCAGCAGCACCGGACAGGCCTCTGGGGCCAACGTCCTGACTTTC. Its translation: CASSTGQASGANVLTF.

This clonotype has ten or more counts. The chain couples TRBV7-8 to TRBJ2-7, with 12 bases that match TRBD2. The CDR3 covers 14 residues. Per the germline V gene, CDR1 is SGHVS and CDR2 is FQNEAQ. Germline trimming cut 4 bases from V and 6 bases from J; bases unmatched to any gene: 4. CDR3 amino acids: CASSSLTSGSEQYF. CDR3 in DNA: TGTGCCAGCAGCTCCCTGACTAGCGGGAGCGAGCAGTACTTC.

This clonotype appeared many times. The gene calls are TRBV5-1 and TRBJ1-2, with D unclear. The germline V and J ends were trimmed by 0 bases and 4 bases, with 7 bases remaining between them. Germline V gives CDR1 SGHRS, CDR2 YFSETQ. The CDR3 runs 13 residues. CDR3 sequence reads: CASSLERSYGYTF. In DNA, the CDR3 is TGCGCCAGCAGCTTGGAACGGAGCTATGGCTACACCTTC. The variable domain in full, with the rest retrieved from reference TRBV5-1 and TRBJ1-2, is KAGVTQTPRYLIKTRGQQVTLSCSPISGHRSVSWYQQTPGQGLQFLFEYFSETQRNKGNFPGRFSGRQFSNSRSEMNVSTLELGDSALYLCASSLERSYGYTFGSGTRLTVV.

This clonotype has a count of ten or more. This chain connects TRBV30 to TRBJ2-3, with D hard to call. The V gene lost 0 bases and the J gene lost 4 bases, with 5 bases spanning the gap. CDR3 size: 12 residues. In germline, CDR1 is GTSNPN, CDR2 SVGIG (reference sequence). The CDR3: CAWSVSSDTQYF. The CDR3 region has the DNA TGTGCCTGGAGTGTCAGTTCAGATACGCAGTATTTT.

This clonotype was seen repeatedly, ten times or more. The V and J genes are TRBV5-8 and TRBJ1-2; D perhaps matches TRBD1 (6 bases). The length of the CDR3 is 14 residues. V was clipped by 0 bases and J by 7 bases, with 13 bases between them. Germline V gene sequence: CDR1 SGHTS, CDR2 YDEGEE. The CDR3 region is CASSLAGGPAGYTF. The CDR3, as DNA: TGTGCCAGCAGCTTGGCCGGGGGGCCAGCTGGCTACACCTTC. Using reference TRBV5-8 and TRBJ1-2 for the parts outside the CDR3, the full variable domain is EAGVTQSPTHLIKTRGQQATLRCSPISGHTSVYWYQQALGLGLQFLLWYDEGEERNRGNFPPRFSGRQFPNYSSELNVNALELEDSALYLCASSLAGGPAGYTFGSGTRLTVV.

This chain uses TRBV30 with TRBJ1-2; possibly TRBD1 for D (5 bases). The germline V and J ends were trimmed by 5 bases and 0 bases, with 10 bases remaining between them. Germline CDR1 is GTSNPN and CDR2 is SVGIG (reference sequence). The CDR3 contains 13 residues. The CDR3 DNA reads TGTGCCTGGGGGGGGGGTGCTAACTATGGCTACACCTTC. Protein product: CAWGGGANYGYTF.

The rearrangement joins TRBV27 to TRBJ1-6; D uncertain. Germline V gene lookup returns CDR1 MNHEY and CDR2 SMNVEV (reference sequence). The length of the CDR3 is 13 residues. The V end lost 3 bases, the J end lost 16 bases, and 16 bases lay between the germline ends. CDR3 sequence (DNA): TGTGCCAGCAGTTTTCTACCGCAGGACTTTCTCCACTTT. Translating gives CASSFLPQDFLHF.

The table lists this clonotype with many counts. This rearrangement joins TRBV24-1 to TRBJ2-1; D unresolved. V shed 9 bases and J shed 8 bases, with 22 bases lying between them. The CDR3 runs to 15 residues. Germline V gives CDR1 KGHDR, CDR2 SFDVKD. DNA of the CDR3: TGTGCCACCCGCCGAACCGGTAGCAAAGGCGATGAGCAGTTCTTC. Protein: CATRRTGSKGDEQFF.

This clonotype has at least ten counts. This chain uses TRBV27 with TRBJ1-5, with D perhaps TRBD1 (5 bases). Trimming cost V 5 bases and J 2 bases, with 13 bases left between them. The CDR3 runs to 15 residues. The germline V gene encodes CDR1 MNHEY and CDR2 SMNVEV (reference sequence). The CDR3 DNA reads as TGTGCCAGCAGTCCCAGCGGGACGGGCAATCAGCCCCAGCATTTT. Translation: CASSPSGTGNQPQHF.

The table lists this clonotype with many counts. The chain joins TRBV4-1 to TRBJ1-3, with 9 bases fitting TRBD1. Germline values: CDR1 MGHRA, CDR2 YSYEKL. The V segment lost 0 bases and the J segment 7 bases; nucleotides outside the gene matches: 1. The CDR3 spans 14 residues. CDR3 sequence (DNA): TGCGCCAGCAGCCAAGAAGGGACAGGGAACACCATATATTTT. This gives the protein CASSQEGTGNTIYF.

This clonotype was detected many times. The chain employs TRBV6-2 or TRBV6-3 and TRBJ1-5; D possibly corresponds to TRBD1 (6 bases). The CDR3 has 17 residues. Germline assignment: CDR1 MNHEY and CDR2 SVGEGT. Trimming pared 2 bases from V and 3 bases from J, leaving 17 bases between. CDR3 DNA sequence: TGTGCCAGCAGTTACATCCGACAGGACAGCCCCAATCAGCCCCAGCATTTT. It is translated as CASSYIRQDSPNQPQHF.

This clonotype was recorded many times. The junction differs from germline at one of its ends, possibly a read error. The chain has TRBV7-7 and TRBJ2-7; 7 bases map to TRBD2. The germline V gene encodes CDR1 SSHAT and CDR2 FNYEAQ (reference sequence). CDR3 size: 13 residues. The CDR3 protein is CASSFGLEDEQYF. Here the CDR3 DNA reads TGTGCTAGCAGCTTCGGACTAGAGGACGAGCAGTACTTC.